Here is one TCR beta chain with its context. This clone was observed a single time. No antigen is known for it. Base qualities were left out, and no much larger clone turns up one base away. Including cysteine and phenylalanine, the CDR3 has 15 amino acids. The CDR3 DNA has 45 bases and is translated from base 1. CDR1 and CDR2, per the germline V gene, are LGHNA and YSLEER. A distance of 15 bases separates the germline ends of V and J, which lose 5 bases and 4 bases respectively. These data belong to a study of control samples from healthy donors and cancer patients (dated by TCRdb to the early 2020s). Receptor amplification or capture employed the immunoSEQ multiplex PCR assay. TCRdb holds this immuneACCESS table with in-frame rearrangements only. Some clones are missing; in checked studies, unresolved V genes explain under half, and the rest has no known cause. The sample records approximately 140,000 clones, under 95% of which are singletons. The ten largest clones add up to roughly 6.2% of the sample.

Source material: blood. The sequence is built from TRBV4-3 and TRBJ2-1, with a tentative D gene TRBD1 over 6 matching bases. The sequence was collected from a young man in good health. The nucleotide sequence reads as follows: TGCGCCAGCAGCGACGGGACACCACGTTACAATGAGCAGTTCTTC. Its coded protein is CASSDGTPRYNEQFF.